This TCR beta chain was obtained from a study of shared clonotypes between healthy human individuals (dated by TCRdb to the early 2020s). Regarding the complete study: The cohort included a few men and a couple of women between 18 and 49 years of age. The study deeply sequenced blood TCR repertoires of five healthy adults to estimate repertoire size and the extent of clonotype sharing between individuals. To increase sequencing depth and limit assay-specific biases, different laboratories used diverse techniques to prepare libraries and sequence TCR repertoires. Each donor's leukapheresis produced roughly between roughly 0.85 and 10 billion PBMCs.

Healthy HIV-negative adults with no recently reported acute infections or vaccinations were included as donors. All donors were Caucasian adults living in Nashville, Tennessee, USA. For unsorted samples, 85 million to 100 million PBMCs were counted, and genomic DNA was extracted using the QIAamp DNA Blood Mini kit. Blood was obtained by leukapheresis, after which PBMCs were separated by Ficoll-Histopaque density gradient centrifugation and cryopreserved in liquid nitrogen vapor phase. Details on this clone: The antigen it recognizes is unknown. A far larger clone is off by one base, so a read error is likely.

TCR CDR3 regions were amplified from genomic DNA by multiplex PCR using the deep immunoSEQ assay. For each cell subset, the extracted genomic DNA was distributed evenly across all wells of several immunoSEQ 96-well plates, and each plate served as one replicate. For unsorted PBMC, 300 ng of genomic DNA, equivalent to about 32,000 T cell genomes, went into each replicate PCR. Unsorted PBMC genomic DNA was sequenced across ten immunoSEQ deep assay plates. Purified libraries were measured with a Qubit 3.0 fluorometer, size-checked on a Bioanalyzer 2100, and measured again with the KAPA Library Quantification kit. Each immunoSEQ 96-well plate was sequenced on its own single-read 150-cycle Illumina NextSeq 550 flow cell. Under the source paper's analysis protocol: The immunoSEQ output contained only junctional sequences without quality scores, so filtering could not match that applied to full-length reads. Sequences were annotated with PyIR, a Python wrapper for IgBLAST v1.9, and V/J genes and CDR3 were assigned using IMGT germline references. Reads with weak V/J assignments (E-value above 1e-6), missing CDR3, stop codons, out-of-frame junctions, or ambiguous translated residues were removed. V3J clonotypes were defined as sequences sharing an identical inferred V gene, J gene, and CDR3 amino acid sequence. Percentage overlap between repertoires was computed as shared unique clonotypes divided by the size of the smaller repertoire. Richness of each repertoire was evaluated using RTK rarefaction, the Chao1 estimator, and Recon v2.1 estimates of unobserved clonotypes. TCRdb provides this immuneACCESS table in a form limited to in-frame rearrangements. Some clones are lacking; in checked studies, under half of them reflect an unresolved V gene, and why the rest are absent is not known. The DNA was the basis for D and trimming; V, J and clone size are from that table. In all, the sample holds a few hundred thousand clones, and approximately 80% of those were seen once. The biggest ten clones account for approximately 12% of the sample.

The full study reports these points: Sampling was limited to blood, and TCR repertoires in tissue likely differ from TCR repertoires in blood. Pairwise subsampling led to the expectation that sequencing depth would affect the degree of clonotype sharing among donors. The genetic and exposure-history diversity represented was limited by the small number of donors.

Sequenced input: PBMCs. The clonotype originates from a middle-aged woman in good health. Some clones in this sample may be carry-over from other donors' samples.

For the CDR3, the sequence is CASSVRGGPYQETQYF. The DNA sequence is TGTGCCAGCAGCGTTAGAGGGGGACCGTACCAAGAGACCCAGTACTTC. The rearrangement joined TRBV9 to TRBJ2-5; TRBD1 is perhaps the D gene, given 6 matching bases. CDR1 SGDLS and CDR2 YYNGEE were looked up in the germline V gene. From cysteine to phenylalanine, the CDR3 is 16 amino acids long. Only CDR3 DNA is held: 48 bases, read in frame from base 1. V is shortened by 2 bases, J by 0 bases, and the region joining them spans 14 bases.